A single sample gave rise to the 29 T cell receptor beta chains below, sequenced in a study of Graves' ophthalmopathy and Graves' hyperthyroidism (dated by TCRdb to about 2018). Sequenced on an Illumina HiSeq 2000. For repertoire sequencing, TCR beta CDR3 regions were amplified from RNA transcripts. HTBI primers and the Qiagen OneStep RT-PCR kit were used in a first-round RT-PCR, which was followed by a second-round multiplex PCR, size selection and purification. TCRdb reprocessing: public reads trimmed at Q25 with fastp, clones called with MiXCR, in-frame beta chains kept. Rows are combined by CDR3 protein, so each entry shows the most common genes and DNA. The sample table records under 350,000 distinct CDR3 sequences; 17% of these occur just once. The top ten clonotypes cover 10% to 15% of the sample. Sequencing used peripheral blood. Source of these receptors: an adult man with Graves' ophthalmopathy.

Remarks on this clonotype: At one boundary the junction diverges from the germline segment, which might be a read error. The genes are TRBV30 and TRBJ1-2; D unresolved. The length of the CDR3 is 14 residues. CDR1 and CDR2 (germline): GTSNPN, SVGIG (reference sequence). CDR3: CAWGPGLANYGYTF. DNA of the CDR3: TGTGCCTGGGGGCCAGGTCTAGCTAACTATGGTTACACCTTC.

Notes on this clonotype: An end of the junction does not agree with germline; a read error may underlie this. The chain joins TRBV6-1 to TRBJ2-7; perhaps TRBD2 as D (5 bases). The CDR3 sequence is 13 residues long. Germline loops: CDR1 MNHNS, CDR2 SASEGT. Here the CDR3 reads CASSRPPGIEQCF. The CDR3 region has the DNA TGTGCCAGCAGTCGCCCACCGGGGATCGAGCAGTGCTTC.

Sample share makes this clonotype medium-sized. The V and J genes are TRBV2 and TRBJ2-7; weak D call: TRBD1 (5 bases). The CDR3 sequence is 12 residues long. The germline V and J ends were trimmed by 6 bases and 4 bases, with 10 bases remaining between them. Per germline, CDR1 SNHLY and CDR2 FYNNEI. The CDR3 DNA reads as TGTGCCAGCAGCCTGACAGAATACGAGCAGTACTTC. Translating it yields CASSLTEYEQYF.

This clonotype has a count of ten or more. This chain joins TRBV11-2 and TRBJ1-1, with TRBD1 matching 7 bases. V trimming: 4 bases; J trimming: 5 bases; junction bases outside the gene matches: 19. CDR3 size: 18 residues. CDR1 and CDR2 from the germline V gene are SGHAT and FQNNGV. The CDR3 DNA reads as TGTGCCAGCAGCTCGAGAGATAAACCGGGACAGATTAATACTGAAGCTTTCTTT. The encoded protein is CASSSRDKPGQINTEAFF. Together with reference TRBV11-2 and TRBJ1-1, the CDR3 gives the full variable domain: EAGVAQSPRYKIIEKRQSVAFWCNPISGHATLYWYQQILGQGPKLLIQFQNNGVVDDSQLPKDRFSAERLKGVDSTLKIQPAKLEDSAVYLCASSSRDKPGQINTEAFFGQGTRLTVV.

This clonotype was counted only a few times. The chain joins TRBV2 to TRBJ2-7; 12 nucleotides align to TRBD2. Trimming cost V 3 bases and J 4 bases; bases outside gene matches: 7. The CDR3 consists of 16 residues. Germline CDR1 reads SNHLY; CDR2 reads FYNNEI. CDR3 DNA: TGTGCCAGCAGTGAGCGGAGGACTAGCGGGAATTACGAGCAGTACTTC. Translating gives CASSERRTSGNYEQYF.

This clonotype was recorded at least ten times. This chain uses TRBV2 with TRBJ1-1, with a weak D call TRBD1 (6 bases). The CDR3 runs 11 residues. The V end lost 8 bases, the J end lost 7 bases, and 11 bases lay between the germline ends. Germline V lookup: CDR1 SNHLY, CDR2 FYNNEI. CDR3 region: CASLWTDEAFF. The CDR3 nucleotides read TGTGCCAGCCTTTGGACAGATGAAGCTTTCTTT.

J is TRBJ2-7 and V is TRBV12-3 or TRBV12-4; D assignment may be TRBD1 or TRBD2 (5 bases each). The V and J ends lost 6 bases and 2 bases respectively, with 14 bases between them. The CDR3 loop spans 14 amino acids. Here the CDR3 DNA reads TGTGCCAGCAGAGCCGGGACGGCCGCCTACGAGCAGTACTTC. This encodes CASRAGTAAYEQYF.

CDR3 DNA sequence: TGTGCCACCAGTGATTTCTCTAGCGGTAACACCGGGGAGCTGTTTTTT. This gives the protein CATSDFSSGNTGELFF. The chain carries TRBV24-1 and TRBJ2-2, with 7 bases aligning to TRBD2. The trim removed 1 base at V and 2 bases at J, leaving 3 bases unmatched. Germline V gives CDR1 KGHDR, CDR2 SFDVKD. This CDR3 is 16 amino acids long.

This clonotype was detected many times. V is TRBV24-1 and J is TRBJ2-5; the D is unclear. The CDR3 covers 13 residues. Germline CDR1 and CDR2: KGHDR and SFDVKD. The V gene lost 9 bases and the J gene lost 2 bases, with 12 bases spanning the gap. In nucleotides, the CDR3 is TGTGCCACCCGGACCCCTATTCAAGAGACCCAGTACTTC. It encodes CATRTPIQETQYF.

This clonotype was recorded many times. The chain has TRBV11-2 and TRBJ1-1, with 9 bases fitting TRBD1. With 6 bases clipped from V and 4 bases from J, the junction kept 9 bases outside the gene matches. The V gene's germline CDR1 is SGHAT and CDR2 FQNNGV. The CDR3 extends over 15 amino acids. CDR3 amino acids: CASSFTGGAGTEAFF. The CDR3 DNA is TGTGCCAGCAGTTTCACAGGGGGCGCGGGCACTGAAGCTTTCTTT.

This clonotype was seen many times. CDR3 residues: CASREPSYEQYF. The DNA for the CDR3 is TGTGCCAGCCGGGAACCGTCCTACGAGCAGTACTTC. The V gene is TRBV6-1, the J gene TRBJ2-7; tentative D call: TRBD2 (5 bases). This CDR3 region has 12 residues. CDR1 is MNHNS, CDR2 SASEGT, per germline. V was clipped by 8 bases and J by 1 base, with 9 bases between them.

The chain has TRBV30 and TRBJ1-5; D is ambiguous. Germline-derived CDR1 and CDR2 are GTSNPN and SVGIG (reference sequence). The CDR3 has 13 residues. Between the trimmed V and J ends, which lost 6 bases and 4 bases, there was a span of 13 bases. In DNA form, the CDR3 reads TGTGCCTGCCACGGGAGTGCTAATCAGCCCCAGCATTTT. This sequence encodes CACHGSANQPQHF.

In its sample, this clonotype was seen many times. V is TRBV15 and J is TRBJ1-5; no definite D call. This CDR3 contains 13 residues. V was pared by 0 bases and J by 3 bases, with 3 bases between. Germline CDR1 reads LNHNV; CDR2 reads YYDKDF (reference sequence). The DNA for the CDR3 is TGTGCCACCAGCAGAGATCTCAATCAGCCCCAGCATTTT. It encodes CATSRDLNQPQHF.

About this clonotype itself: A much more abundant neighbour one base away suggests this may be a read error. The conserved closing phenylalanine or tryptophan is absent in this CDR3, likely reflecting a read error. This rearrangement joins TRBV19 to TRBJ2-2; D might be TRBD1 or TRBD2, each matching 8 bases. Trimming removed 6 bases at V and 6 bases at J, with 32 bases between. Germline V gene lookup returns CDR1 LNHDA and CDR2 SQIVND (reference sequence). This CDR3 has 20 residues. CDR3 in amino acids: CASSDRGWNGGTRRAGELFL. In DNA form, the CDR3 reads TGTGCCAGTAGCGACAGGGGTTGGAATGGTGGGACTAGACGTGCCGGGGAGCTGTTTCTT.

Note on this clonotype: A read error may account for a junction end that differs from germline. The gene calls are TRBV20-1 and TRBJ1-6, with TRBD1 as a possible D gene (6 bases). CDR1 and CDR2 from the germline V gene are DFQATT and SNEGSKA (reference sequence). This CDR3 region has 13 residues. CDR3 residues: CSTRGGNNSPLHF. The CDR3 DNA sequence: TGCAGTACTAGGGGGGGGAACAATTCACCCCTCCACTTT.

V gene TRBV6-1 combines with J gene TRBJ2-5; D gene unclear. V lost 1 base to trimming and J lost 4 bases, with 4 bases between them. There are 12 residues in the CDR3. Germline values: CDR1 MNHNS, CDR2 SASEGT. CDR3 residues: CASSEGLETQYF. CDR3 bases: TGTGCCAGCAGTGAAGGTTTAGAGACCCAGTACTTC.

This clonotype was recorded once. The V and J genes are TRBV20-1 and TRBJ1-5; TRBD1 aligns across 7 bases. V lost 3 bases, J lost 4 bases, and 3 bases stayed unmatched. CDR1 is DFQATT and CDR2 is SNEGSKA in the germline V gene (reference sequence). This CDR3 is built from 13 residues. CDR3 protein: CSASDRVNQPQHF. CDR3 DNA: TGCAGTGCTAGTGACAGGGTTAATCAGCCCCAGCATTTT.

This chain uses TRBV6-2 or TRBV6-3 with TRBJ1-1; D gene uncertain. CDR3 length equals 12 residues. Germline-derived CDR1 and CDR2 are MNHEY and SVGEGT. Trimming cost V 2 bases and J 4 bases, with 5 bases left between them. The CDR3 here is CASSYKGTEAFF. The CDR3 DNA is TGTGCCAGCAGTTACAAAGGCACTGAAGCTTTCTTT.

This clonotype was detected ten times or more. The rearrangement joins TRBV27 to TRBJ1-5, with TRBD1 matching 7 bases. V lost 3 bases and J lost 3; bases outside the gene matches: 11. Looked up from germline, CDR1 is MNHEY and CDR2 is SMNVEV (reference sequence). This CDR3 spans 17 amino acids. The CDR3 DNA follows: TGTGCCAGCAGTTTCAGGGACAGATTGTACGCCAATCAGCCCCAGCATTTT. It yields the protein CASSFRDRLYANQPQHF.

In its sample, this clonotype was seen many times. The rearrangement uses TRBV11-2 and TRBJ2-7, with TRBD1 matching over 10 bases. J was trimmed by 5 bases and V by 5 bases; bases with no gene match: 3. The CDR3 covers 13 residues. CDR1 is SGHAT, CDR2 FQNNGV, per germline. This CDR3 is CASSPTGGHEQYF. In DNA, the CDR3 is TGTGCCAGCAGCCCGACAGGGGGCCACGAGCAGTACTTC. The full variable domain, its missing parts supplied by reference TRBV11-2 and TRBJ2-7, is EAGVAQSPRYKIIEKRQSVAFWCNPISGHATLYWYQQILGQGPKLLIQFQNNGVVDDSQLPKDRFSAERLKGVDSTLKIQPAKLEDSAVYLCASSPTGGHEQYFGPGTRLTVT.

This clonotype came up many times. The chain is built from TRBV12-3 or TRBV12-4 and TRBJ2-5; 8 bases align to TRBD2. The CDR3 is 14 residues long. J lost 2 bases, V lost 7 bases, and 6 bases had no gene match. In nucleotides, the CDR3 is TGTGCCAGCATGACCGCGGGGGGACAAGAGACCCAGTACTTC. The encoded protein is CASMTAGGQETQYF.

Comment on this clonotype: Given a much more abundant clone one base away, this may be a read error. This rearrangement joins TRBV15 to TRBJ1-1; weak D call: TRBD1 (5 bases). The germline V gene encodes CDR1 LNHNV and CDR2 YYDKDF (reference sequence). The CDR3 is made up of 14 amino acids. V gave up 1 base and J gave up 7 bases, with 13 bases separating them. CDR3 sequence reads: CATSRVRLGGEAFF. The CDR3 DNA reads TGTGCCACCAGCAGAGTGCGACTGGGGGGTGAAGCTTTCTTT.

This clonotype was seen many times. Written as DNA, the CDR3 is TGTGCCAGCAGCTTAAATCTTCCAGGGGCCCTGAACACCGGGGAGCTGTTTTTT. Translation gives CASSLNLPGALNTGELFF. This chain uses TRBV11-2 with TRBJ2-2; possibly TRBD1 for D (6 bases). CDR3 length equals 18 residues. Germline V gene sequence: CDR1 SGHAT, CDR2 FQNNGV. Between the trimmed V and J ends, which lost 2 bases and 1 base, there was a span of 17 bases.

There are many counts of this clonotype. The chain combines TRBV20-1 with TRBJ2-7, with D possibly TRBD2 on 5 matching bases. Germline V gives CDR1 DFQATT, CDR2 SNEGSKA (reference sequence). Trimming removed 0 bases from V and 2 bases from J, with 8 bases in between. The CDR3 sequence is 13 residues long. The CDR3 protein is CSARDQLAYEQYF. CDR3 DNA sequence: TGCAGTGCTAGAGATCAACTAGCCTACGAGCAGTACTTC.

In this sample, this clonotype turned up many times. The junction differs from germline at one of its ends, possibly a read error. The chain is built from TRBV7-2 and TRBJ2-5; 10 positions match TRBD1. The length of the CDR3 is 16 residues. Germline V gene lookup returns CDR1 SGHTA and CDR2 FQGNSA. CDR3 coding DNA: TGTGCCAGCAGCTCCCATCGACAGGGGGCAAGAGAGACCCAGCACTTC. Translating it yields CASSSHRQGARETQHF.

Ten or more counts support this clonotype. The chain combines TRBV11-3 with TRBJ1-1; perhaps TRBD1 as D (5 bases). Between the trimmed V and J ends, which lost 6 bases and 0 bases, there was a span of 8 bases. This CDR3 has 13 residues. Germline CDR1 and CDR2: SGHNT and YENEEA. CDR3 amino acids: CASSQDMNTEAFF. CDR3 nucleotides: TGTGCCAGCAGTCAGGACATGAACACTGAAGCTTTCTTT.

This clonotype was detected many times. The CDR3 DNA reads as TGTGCCACCAGTGACATTGGGGGAGAAGCTTTCTTT. Protein product: CATSDIGGEAFF. The chain has TRBV24-1 and TRBJ1-1; tentative D call: TRBD1 (5 bases). The CDR3 is made up of 12 amino acids. V was pared by 4 bases and J by 8 bases, with 10 bases between. Per germline, CDR1 KGHDR and CDR2 SFDVKD.

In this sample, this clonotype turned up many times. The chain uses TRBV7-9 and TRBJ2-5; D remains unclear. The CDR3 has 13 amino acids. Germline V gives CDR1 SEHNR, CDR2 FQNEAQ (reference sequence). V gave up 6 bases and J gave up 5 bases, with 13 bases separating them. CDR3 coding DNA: TGTGCCAGCAGTTTACTCGCCCCGGAGACCCAGTACTTC. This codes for CASSLLAPETQYF.

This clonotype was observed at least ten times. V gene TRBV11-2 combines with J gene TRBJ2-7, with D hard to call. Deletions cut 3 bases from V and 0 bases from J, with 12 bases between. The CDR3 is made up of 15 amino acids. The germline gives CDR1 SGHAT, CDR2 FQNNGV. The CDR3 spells CASSFARTFSYEQYF. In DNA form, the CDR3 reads TGTGCCAGCAGCTTCGCACGGACGTTCTCCTACGAGCAGTACTTC. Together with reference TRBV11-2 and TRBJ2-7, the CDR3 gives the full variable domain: EAGVAQSPRYKIIEKRQSVAFWCNPISGHATLYWYQQILGQGPKLLIQFQNNGVVDDSQLPKDRFSAERLKGVDSTLKIQPAKLEDSAVYLCASSFARTFSYEQYFGPGTRLTVT.